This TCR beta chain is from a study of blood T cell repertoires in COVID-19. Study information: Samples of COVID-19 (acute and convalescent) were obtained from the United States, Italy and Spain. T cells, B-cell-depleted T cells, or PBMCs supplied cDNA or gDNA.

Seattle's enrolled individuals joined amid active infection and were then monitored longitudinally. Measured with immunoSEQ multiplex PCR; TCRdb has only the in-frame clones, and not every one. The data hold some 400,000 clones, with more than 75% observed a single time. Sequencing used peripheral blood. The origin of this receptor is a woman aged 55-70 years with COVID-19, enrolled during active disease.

The CDR3: CAWSSHRAPNRGTEAFF. CDR3 sequence (DNA): TGTGCCTGGAGTTCGCACCGGGCCCCAAATCGGGGCACTGAAGCTTTCTTT. The chain uses TRBV30 and TRBJ1-1; D remains unclear. V was cut by 2 bases and J by 4 bases, with 23 bases left in between. CDR3 length: 17 amino acids. The germline V gene has CDR1 GTSNPN and CDR2 SVGIG (reference sequence).